The 19 T cell receptor beta chains below come from one sample, sequenced in a study of beta chain features in type 1 diabetes. cDNA synthesis used the whole RNA isolate, giving expressed TCRB sequences. Profiling relied on immunoSEQ multiplex PCR, and the TCRdb table lists in-frame clones only, not all of them. The data hold just over 450,000 clones, with around 28% observed a single time. Sequencing was performed on naive CD4+ T cells from blood. The source is a man aged 18 to 30 in good health.

The chain combines TRBV30 with TRBJ2-3; D is uncertain. This CDR3 region has 15 residues. The V gene lost 2 bases and the J gene lost 4 bases, with 16 bases spanning the gap. From germline, CDR1 is GTSNPN and CDR2 SVGIG (reference sequence). The CDR3, as DNA: TGTGCCTGGAGTTCCATGACCACCACAGCAGATACGCAGTATTTT. Amino acids: CAWSSMTTTADTQYF.

This rearrangement joins TRBV4-1 to TRBJ2-7, with 10 bases identical to TRBD2. In germline, CDR1 is MGHRA, CDR2 YSYEKL. J gave up 0 bases and V 1 base, and 3 bases lay outside the gene matches. The CDR3 is made up of 16 amino acids. The CDR3 here is CASSQVPSGSSYEQYF. The CDR3 DNA follows: TGCGCCAGCAGCCAAGTTCCTAGCGGGAGCTCCTACGAGCAGTACTTC.

This clone was recorded a few times. This chain connects TRBV12-5 to TRBJ2-7, with D possibly called TRBD1 or TRBD2 (6 bases each). The CDR3 length is 12 residues. V gave up 1 base and J gave up 9 bases, with 10 bases separating them. Germline CDR1 reads LGHNT; CDR2 reads FRNRAP. CDR3 sequence (DNA): TGTGCTAGTGGTTTGGATCGGGGGCGGCAGTACTTC. It encodes CASGLDRGRQYF.

This clone was counted only a few times. The chain uses TRBV30 and TRBJ1-1; D is ambiguous. The CDR3 extends over 12 amino acids. Trimming removed 3 bases from V and 7 bases from J, with 12 bases in between. Looked up from germline, CDR1 is GTSNPN and CDR2 is SVGIG (reference sequence). This CDR3 reads CAWRTTWGEAFF. For the CDR3, the DNA is TGTGCCTGGAGAACGACATGGGGTGAAGCTTTCTTT.

A few counts support this clone. V usage is TRBV6-6 and J usage is TRBJ2-7, with 8 bases aligning to TRBD1. The V gene end was trimmed by 4 bases and the J gene end by 3 bases; junction bases not matched to a gene: 5. The germline CDR1 and CDR2 sequences are MNHNY and SVGAGI (reference sequence). The CDR3 has 14 residues. DNA for the CDR3: TGTGCCAGCAGTTCAAGAGACAGGGGCTACGAGCAGTACTTC. As protein: CASSSRDRGYEQYF.

This clone has just a few counts. The chain carries TRBV7-9 and TRBJ2-2; no reliable D call. V lost 7 bases and J 4 bases, leaving 7 bases between the germline ends. Looked up from germline, CDR1 is SEHNR and CDR2 is FQNEAQ (reference sequence). The CDR3 length is 12 residues. The CDR3 DNA reads TGTGCCAGCATCAGAGGCACCGGGGAGCTGTTTTTT. Translation: CASIRGTGELFF.

This clone was counted a few times. This chain joins TRBV5-1 and TRBJ1-5; 9 nucleotides match TRBD1. The CDR3 is 16 residues long. Germline lookup yields CDR1 SGHRS and CDR2 YFSETQ. V lost 3 bases to trimming and J lost 2 bases; unmatched junction nucleotides: 6. Here the CDR3 reads CASSSGQGGGNQPQHF. For the CDR3, the DNA is TGCGCCAGCAGCTCGGGACAGGGTGGCGGCAATCAGCCCCAGCATTTT.

V usage is TRBV18 and J usage is TRBJ2-1; D is uncertain. CDR3 length: 13 residues. The V end lost 1 base, the J end lost 8 bases, and 9 bases lay between the germline ends. Germline loops: CDR1 KGHSH, CDR2 LQKENI. This chain's CDR3 is CASSPLPQDEQFF. CDR3 nucleotide sequence: TGTGCCAGCTCACCACTGCCTCAGGATGAGCAGTTCTTC.

This clone was observed a few times. The V and J genes are TRBV7-2 and TRBJ2-3, with TRBD2 matching 9 bases. Germline CDR1 SGHTA, CDR2 FQGNSA. CDR3 length: 15 amino acids. Trimming at V came to 5 bases and at J to 4 bases, leaving 7 bases not matched to a gene. The CDR3 DNA reads TGTGCCAGCAGCCAGTCCCTAGCGGGATCAGATACGCAGTATTTT. It codes for CASSQSLAGSDTQYF.

The rearrangement joins TRBV15 to TRBJ2-3; 12 nucleotides match TRBD2. Looked up from germline, CDR1 is LNHNV and CDR2 is YYDKDF (reference sequence). Losses at the gene ends were 3 bases for V and 2 bases for J; bases not matched to a gene: 3. This CDR3 has 16 amino acids. CDR3 sequence reads: CATSSRLAGDTDTQYF. The CDR3 bases are TGTGCCACCAGCAGCCGACTAGCGGGGGACACAGATACGCAGTATTTT.

The chain carries TRBV5-1 and TRBJ2-7, with TRBD2 matching over 13 bases. This CDR3 contains 16 residues. J lost 3 bases, V lost 3 bases, and 6 bases had no gene match. Germline V gene sequence: CDR1 SGHRS, CDR2 YFSETQ. This CDR3 reads CASSSKGLAGYYEQYF. The CDR3 DNA reads TGCGCCAGCAGCTCTAAGGGACTAGCGGGATACTACGAGCAGTACTTC. The entire variable domain, with the rest obtained from reference TRBV5-1 and TRBJ2-7, is as follows: KAGVTQTPRYLIKTRGQQVTLSCSPISGHRSVSWYQQTPGQGLQFLFEYFSETQRNKGNFPGRFSGRQFSNSRSEMNVSTLELGDSALYLCASSSKGLAGYYEQYFGPGTRLTVT.

The rearrangement joins TRBV7-2 to TRBJ2-3; D uncertain. The CDR3 has 13 amino acids. Trimming removed 3 bases at V and 5 bases at J, with 9 bases between. CDR1 and CDR2 from the germline V gene are SGHTA and FQGNSA. CDR3 protein: CASSLGPRDTQYF. CDR3 DNA: TGTGCCAGCAGCTTGGGTCCTAGAGATACGCAGTATTTT.

The CDR3 DNA reads as TGTGCCAGCAGTGGGGCCGGCTACGAGCAGTACTTC. Translation: CASSGAGYEQYF. The genes are TRBV2 and TRBJ2-7; D remains ambiguous. This CDR3 region has 12 residues. V was cut by 4 bases and J by 3 bases, with 7 bases left in between. Per the germline V gene, CDR1 is SNHLY and CDR2 is FYNNEI.

This clone was seen a handful of times. The gene calls are TRBV29-1 and TRBJ2-3, with D possibly being TRBD1 or TRBD2 (6 bases each). The CDR3 spans 14 residues. Trimming stripped 8 bases from V and 1 base from J, with 16 bases between. Germline V gene lookup returns CDR1 SQVTM and CDR2 ANQGSEA. The CDR3, as DNA: TGCAGCCTCTTAAGGGGGGATGGCACAGATACGCAGTATTTT. Its protein is CSLLRGDGTDTQYF.

This clone was observed a handful of times. V and J are TRBV7-9 and TRBJ1-1; D is uncertain. The CDR3 extends over 14 amino acids. CDR1 is SEHNR and CDR2 is FQNEAQ in the germline V gene (reference sequence). The V end was cut by 6 bases, the J end by 0 bases, with 11 bases between. The CDR3 loop is CASRFPLLNTEAFF. Here the CDR3 DNA reads TGTGCCAGCAGATTCCCCCTTCTGAACACTGAAGCTTTCTTT. Full variable domain (remainder filled in from reference TRBV7-9 and TRBJ1-1): DTGVSQNPRHKITKRGQNVTFRCDPISEHNRLYWYRQTLGQGPEFLTYFQNEAQLEKSRLLSDRFSAERPKGSFSTLEIQRTEQGDSAMYLCASRFPLLNTEAFFGQGTRLTVV.

The chain carries TRBV5-1 and TRBJ2-1; no clear D. This CDR3 contains 13 residues. Germline loops: CDR1 SGHRS, CDR2 YFSETQ. V was pared by 0 bases and J by 5 bases, with 6 bases between. The CDR3 here is CASSLDLNNEQFF. The DNA for the CDR3 is TGCGCCAGCAGCTTGGACCTTAACAATGAGCAGTTCTTC.

This chain joins TRBV2 and TRBJ2-2, with TRBD1 matching over 7 bases. Germline CDR1 reads SNHLY; CDR2 reads FYNNEI. The trim removed 6 bases at V and 4 bases at J, leaving 2 bases unmatched. The CDR3 extends over 13 amino acids. Here the CDR3 DNA reads TGTGCCAGCAGAGCAGGGGGCACCGGGGAGCTGTTTTTT. Its translation: CASRAGGTGELFF.

In its sample, this clone was seen a few times. The chain's CDR3 is CASSARDLQRYGYTF. The CDR3 nucleotides are TGTGCCAGCAGCGCCCGGGACCTCCAACGATATGGCTACACCTTC. The chain carries TRBV9 and TRBJ1-2; possibly TRBD1 for D (5 bases). The CDR3 covers 15 residues. V lost 3 bases and J 5 bases, leaving 17 bases between the germline ends. CDR1 is SGDLS, CDR2 YYNGEE, per germline.

This clone was seen a handful of times. Distinct nucleotide sequences in the sample also encode this CDR3. The chain links TRBV29-1 to TRBJ2-5; D ambiguous. The CDR3 is 12 amino acids. The V and J ends lost 2 bases and 5 bases respectively, with 9 bases between them. CDR1 and CDR2 (germline): SQVTM, ANQGSEA. The CDR3: CSVESGSETQYF. CDR3 DNA: TGCAGCGTTGAATCCGGGTCGGAGACCCAGTACTTC.